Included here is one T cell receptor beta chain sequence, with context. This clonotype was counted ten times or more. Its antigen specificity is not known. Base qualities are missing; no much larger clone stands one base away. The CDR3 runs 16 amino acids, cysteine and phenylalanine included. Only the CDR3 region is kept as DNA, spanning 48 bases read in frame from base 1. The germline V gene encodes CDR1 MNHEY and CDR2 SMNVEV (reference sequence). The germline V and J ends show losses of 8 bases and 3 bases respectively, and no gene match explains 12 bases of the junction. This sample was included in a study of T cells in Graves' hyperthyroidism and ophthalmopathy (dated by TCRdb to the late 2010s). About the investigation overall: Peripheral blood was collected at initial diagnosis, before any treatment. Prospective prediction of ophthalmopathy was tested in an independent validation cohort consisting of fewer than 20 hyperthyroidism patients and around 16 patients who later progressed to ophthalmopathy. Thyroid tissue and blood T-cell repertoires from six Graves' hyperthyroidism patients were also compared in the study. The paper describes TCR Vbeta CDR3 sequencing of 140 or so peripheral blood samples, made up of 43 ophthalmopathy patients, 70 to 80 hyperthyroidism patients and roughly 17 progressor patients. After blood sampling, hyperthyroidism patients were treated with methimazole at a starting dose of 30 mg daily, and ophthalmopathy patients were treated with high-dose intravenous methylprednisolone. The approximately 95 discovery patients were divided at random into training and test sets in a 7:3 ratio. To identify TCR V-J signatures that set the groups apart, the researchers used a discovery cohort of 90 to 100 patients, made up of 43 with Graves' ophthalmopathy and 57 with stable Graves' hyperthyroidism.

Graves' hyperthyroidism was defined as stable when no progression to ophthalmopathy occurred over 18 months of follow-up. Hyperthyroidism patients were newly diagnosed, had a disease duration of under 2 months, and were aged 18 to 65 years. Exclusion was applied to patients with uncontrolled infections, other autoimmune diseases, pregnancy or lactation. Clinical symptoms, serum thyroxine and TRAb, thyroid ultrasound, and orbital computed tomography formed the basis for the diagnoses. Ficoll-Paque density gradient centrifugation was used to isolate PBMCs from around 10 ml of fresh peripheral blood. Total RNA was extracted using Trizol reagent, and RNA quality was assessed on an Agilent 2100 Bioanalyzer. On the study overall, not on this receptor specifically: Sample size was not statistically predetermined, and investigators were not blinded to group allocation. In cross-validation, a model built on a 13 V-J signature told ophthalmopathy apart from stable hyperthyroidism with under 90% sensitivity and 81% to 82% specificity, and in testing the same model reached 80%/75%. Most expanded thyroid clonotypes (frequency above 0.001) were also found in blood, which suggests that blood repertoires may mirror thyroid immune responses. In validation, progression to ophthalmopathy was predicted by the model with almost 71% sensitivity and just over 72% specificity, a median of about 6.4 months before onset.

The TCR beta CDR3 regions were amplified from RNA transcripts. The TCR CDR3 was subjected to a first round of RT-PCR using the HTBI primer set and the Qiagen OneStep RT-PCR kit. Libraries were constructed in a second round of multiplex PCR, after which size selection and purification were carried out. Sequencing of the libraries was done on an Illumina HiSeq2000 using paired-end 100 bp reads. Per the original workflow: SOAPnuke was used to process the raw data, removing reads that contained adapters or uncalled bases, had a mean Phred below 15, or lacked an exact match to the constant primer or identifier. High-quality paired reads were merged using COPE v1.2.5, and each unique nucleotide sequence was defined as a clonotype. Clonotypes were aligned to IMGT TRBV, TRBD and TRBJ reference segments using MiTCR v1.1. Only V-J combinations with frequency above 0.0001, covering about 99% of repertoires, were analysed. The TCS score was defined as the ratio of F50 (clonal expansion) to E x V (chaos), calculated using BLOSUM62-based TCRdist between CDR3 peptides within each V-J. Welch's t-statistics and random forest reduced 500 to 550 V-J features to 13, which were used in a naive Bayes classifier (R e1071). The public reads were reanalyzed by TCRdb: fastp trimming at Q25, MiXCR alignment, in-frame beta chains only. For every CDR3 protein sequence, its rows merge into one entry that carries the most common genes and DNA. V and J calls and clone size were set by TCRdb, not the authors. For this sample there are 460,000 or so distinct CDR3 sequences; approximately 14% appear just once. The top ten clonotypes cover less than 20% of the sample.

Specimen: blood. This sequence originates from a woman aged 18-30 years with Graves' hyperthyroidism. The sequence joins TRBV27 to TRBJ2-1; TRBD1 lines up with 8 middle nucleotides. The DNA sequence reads TGTGCCAGCCACAAAACAGGACAGGGAATCTACAATGAGCAGTTCTTC. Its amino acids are CASHKTGQGIYNEQFF.